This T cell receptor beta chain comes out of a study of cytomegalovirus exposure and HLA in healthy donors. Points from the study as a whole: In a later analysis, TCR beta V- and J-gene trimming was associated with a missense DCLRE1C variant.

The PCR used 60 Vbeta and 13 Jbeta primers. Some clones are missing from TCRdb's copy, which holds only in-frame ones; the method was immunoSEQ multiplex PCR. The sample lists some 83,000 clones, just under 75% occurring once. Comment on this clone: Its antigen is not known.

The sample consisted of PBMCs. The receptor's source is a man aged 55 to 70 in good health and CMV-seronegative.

CDR3 residues: CASSQTGFGEKLFF. In DNA, the CDR3 is TGTGCCAGCAGCCAGACAGGGTTCGGCGAAAAACTGTTTTTT. This chain joins TRBV7-3 and TRBJ1-4; TRBD1 matches at 7 bases. This CDR3 spans 14 amino acids. CDR1 and CDR2 (germline): SGHTA, FQGTGA. The V segment lost 5 bases and the J segment 8 bases; nucleotides outside the gene matches: 8.